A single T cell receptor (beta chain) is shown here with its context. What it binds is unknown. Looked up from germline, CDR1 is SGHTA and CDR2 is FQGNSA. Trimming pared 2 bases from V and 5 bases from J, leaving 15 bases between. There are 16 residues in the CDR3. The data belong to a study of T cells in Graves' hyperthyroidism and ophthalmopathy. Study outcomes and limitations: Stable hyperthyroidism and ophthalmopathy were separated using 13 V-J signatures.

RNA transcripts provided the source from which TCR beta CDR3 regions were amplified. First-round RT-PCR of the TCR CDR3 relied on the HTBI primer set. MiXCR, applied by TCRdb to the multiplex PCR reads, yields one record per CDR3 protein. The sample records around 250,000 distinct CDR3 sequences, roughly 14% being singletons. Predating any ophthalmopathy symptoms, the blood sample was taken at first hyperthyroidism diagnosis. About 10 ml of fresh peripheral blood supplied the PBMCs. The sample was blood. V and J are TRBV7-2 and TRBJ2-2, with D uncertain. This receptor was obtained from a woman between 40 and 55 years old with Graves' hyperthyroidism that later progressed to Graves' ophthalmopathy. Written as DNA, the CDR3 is TGTGCCAGCAGCTTAAACAGCGTGGGTCTAACCGGGGAGCTGTTTTTT. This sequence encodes CASSLNSVGLTGELFF.